Sequencing of this T cell receptor (beta chain) was carried out in a study of CD8 T cells in ankylosing spondylitis. The length of the CDR3 is 13 residues. Germline V gene data show CDR1 as WSHSY and CDR2 as SAAADI. The V end was cut by 2 bases, the J end by 4 bases, with 9 bases between. This clonotype came up many times. Its antigen is undetermined. General study results and limits: Seemingly characteristic of ankylosing spondylitis blood was a TCR beta motif consisting of under ten highly homologous variants. Earlier work had already found some motif variants in reactive arthritis synovial fluid and blood.

TCRdb reanalysed the 5' RACE reads using MiXCR and keeps one entry per CDR3 protein. The data hold approximately 550,000 distinct CDR3 sequences, with about an eighth observed a single time. This receptor was taken from a male donor with ankylosing spondylitis. The source material was blood, either unsorted or a sorted T cell fraction (not recorded which). The chain links TRBV10-2 to TRBJ2-7, with unresolved D. CDR3 nucleotides: TGCGCCAGCAGTGAGGGGTACAAATACGAGCAGTACGTC. This translates into CASSEGYKYEQYV.